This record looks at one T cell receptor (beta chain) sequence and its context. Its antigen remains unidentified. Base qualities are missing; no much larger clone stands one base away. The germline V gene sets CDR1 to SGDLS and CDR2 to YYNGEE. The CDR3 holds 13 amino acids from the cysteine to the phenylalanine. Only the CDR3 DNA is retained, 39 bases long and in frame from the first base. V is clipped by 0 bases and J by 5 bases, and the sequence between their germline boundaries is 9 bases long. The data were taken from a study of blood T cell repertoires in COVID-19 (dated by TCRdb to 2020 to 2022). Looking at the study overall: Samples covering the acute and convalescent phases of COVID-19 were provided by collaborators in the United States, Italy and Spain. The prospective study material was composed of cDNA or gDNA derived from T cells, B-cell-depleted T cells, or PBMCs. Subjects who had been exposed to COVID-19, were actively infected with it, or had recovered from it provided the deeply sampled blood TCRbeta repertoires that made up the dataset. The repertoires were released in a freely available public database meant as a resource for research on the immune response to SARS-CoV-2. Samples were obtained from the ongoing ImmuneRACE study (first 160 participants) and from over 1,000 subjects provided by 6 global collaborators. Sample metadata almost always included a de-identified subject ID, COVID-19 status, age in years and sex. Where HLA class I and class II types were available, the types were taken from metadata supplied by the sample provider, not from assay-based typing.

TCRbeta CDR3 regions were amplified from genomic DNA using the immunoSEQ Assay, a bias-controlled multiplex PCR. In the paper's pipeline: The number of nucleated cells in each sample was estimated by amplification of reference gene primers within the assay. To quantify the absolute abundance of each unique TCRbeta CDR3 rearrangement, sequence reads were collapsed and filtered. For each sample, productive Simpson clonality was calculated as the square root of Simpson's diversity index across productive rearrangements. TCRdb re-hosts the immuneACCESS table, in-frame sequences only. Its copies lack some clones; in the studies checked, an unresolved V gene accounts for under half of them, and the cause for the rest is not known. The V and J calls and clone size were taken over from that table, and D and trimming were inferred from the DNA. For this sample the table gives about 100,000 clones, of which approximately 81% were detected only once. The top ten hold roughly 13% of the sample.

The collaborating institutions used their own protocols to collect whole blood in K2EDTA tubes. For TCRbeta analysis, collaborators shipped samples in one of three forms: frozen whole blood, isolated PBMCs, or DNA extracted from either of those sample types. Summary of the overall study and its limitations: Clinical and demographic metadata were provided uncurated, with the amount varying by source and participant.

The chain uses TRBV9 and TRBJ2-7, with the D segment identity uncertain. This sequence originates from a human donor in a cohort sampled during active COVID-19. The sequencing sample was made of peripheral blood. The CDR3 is CASSVGQVNEQYF. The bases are TGTGCCAGCAGCGTAGGTCAGGTTAACGAGCAGTACTTC.